This TCR beta chain was identified during a study of cytomegalovirus exposure and HLA in healthy donors. Findings and limits, study-wide: A later look showed TCR association rates differing by HLA locus, highest for DRB1 and lowest for HLA-C. An analysis was carried out later, and it reportedly showed fewer N-insertions in an Asian-associated ancestry cluster than the approximately 610-donor mean. The authors later found HLA-associated TCR beta chains more clonally expanded than equally common others.

The primer mix had 60 Vbeta and 13 Jbeta primers. Sequenced by immunoSEQ multiplex PCR; TCRdb stores in-frame clones only, minus some. Found here are approximately 97,000 clones, about 86% of them singletons; the top ten hold around 4.2%. Regarding this clone: Its matching antigen is unknown.

As for the donors, each was a healthy bone marrow donor. This CDR3 is built from 16 residues. Germline V gene sequence: CDR1 MDHEN, CDR2 SYDVKM. With 5 bases clipped from V and 3 bases from J, the junction kept 11 bases outside the gene matches. Material: PBMCs. The chain is built from TRBV28 and TRBJ2-7; 9 bases map to TRBD2. The receptor was derived from a woman in her seventies in good health and CMV-seropositive. This CDR3 reads CASSPLDSGSGYEQYF. DNA of the CDR3: TGTGCCAGCAGTCCGCTGGATAGCGGGAGCGGCTACGAGCAGTACTTC.